Following are 23 T cell receptor beta chains from one sample sequenced in a study of T cells of healthy individuals. TCRdb re-called the 5' RACE reads through MiXCR, storing one row per CDR3 protein. The sample includes about 53,000 distinct CDR3 sequences, roughly 15% of them seen just once. These receptors originate from a human donor in good health.

The chain carries TRBV5-3 and TRBJ2-1; D may correspond to TRBD1 or TRBD2 (5 bases each). TRBV5-3 is an open reading frame, and its role is uncertain. The CDR3 sequence is 15 residues long. V was pared by 3 bases and J by 5 bases, with 15 bases between. In nucleotides, the CDR3 is TGTGCCAGAAGCTCTAATCGGGGACCCAACAATGAGCAGTTCTTC. This sequence encodes CARSSNRGPNNEQFF.

A few counts support this clonotype. The gene calls are TRBV13 and TRBJ2-1, with D perhaps being TRBD1 or TRBD2 (5 bases each). The CDR3 totals 14 residues. Germline CDR1 and CDR2: PRHDT and FYEKMQ (reference sequence). V dropped 6 bases and J dropped 8 bases, with 17 bases sitting between them. The CDR3 region is CASRLGEWVHEQFF. The CDR3 DNA sequence: TGTGCCAGCAGGTTGGGGGAATGGGTGCATGAGCAGTTCTTC.

This clonotype came up many times. The chain carries TRBV4-3 and TRBJ2-5; D is possibly TRBD2 (6 bases). CDR3 length equals 16 residues. Deletions cut 0 bases from V and 1 base from J, with 12 bases between. Per germline, CDR1 LGHNA and CDR2 YSLEER. The CDR3 sequence is CASSQDRGRPQETQYF. CDR3 DNA: TGCGCCAGCAGCCAAGATCGGGGGAGACCCCAAGAGACCCAGTACTTC.

This clonotype was counted ten times or more. This chain links TRBV4-1 with TRBJ2-1; 10 bases line up with TRBD1. Trimming cost V 5 bases and J 6 bases; bases outside gene matches: 7. CDR3 size: 15 residues. Per the germline V gene, CDR1 is MGHRA and CDR2 is YSYEKL. The CDR3 loop reads CASSWPRTGGNEQFF. The CDR3 DNA reads as TGCGCCAGCAGCTGGCCCCGGACAGGGGGCAATGAGCAGTTCTTC.

This clonotype was seen many times. The chain carries TRBV27 and TRBJ1-2; D call uncertain. V shed 6 bases and J shed 6 bases, with 20 bases lying between them. The CDR3 runs to 15 residues. Germline-derived CDR1 and CDR2 are MNHEY and SMNVEV (reference sequence). The CDR3 DNA follows: TGTGCCAGCAGCCCGATGAAGGGAGTCTCCCATGGCTACACCTTC. Protein: CASSPMKGVSHGYTF.

This clonotype was recorded once. The chain links TRBV4-3 to TRBJ2-1; D may correspond to TRBD1 or TRBD2 (5 bases each). V lost 3 bases and J lost 7, with 19 bases in between. The CDR3 has 16 residues. CDR1 is LGHNA and CDR2 is YSLEER in the germline V gene. This CDR3 is CASSQGRGSLVNEQFF. The CDR3 nucleotides are TGCGCCAGCAGCCAGGGCCGGGGCAGTCTAGTAAATGAGCAGTTCTTC.

The CDR3, as DNA: TGTGCCAGCAGATTAGGGGGCAATCAGCCCCAGCATTTT. Its protein product is CASRLGGNQPQHF. The chain couples TRBV6-2 or TRBV6-3 to TRBJ1-5, with D perhaps TRBD1 (5 bases). V was pared by 6 bases and J by 2 bases, with 8 bases between. This CDR3 is built from 13 residues. Germline V lookup: CDR1 MNHEY, CDR2 SVGEGT.

This clonotype was detected only a few times. The V call is TRBV19, the J call TRBJ2-3; weak D call: TRBD1 (7 bases). CDR3 length: 15 residues. Germline V gives CDR1 LNHDA, CDR2 SQIVND (reference sequence). V dropped 3 bases and J dropped 6 bases, with 16 bases sitting between them. CDR3 DNA sequence: TGTGCCAGTAGTATCTTCCAGGGGGGCTATGATACGCAGTATTTT. As protein: CASSIFQGGYDTQYF. The entire variable domain, with the rest obtained from reference TRBV19 and TRBJ2-3, is as follows: DGGITQSPKYLFRKEGQNVTLSCEQNLNHDAMYWYRQDPGQGLRLIYYSQIVNDFQKGDIAEGYSVSREKKESFPLTVTSAQKNPTAFYLCASSIFQGGYDTQYFGPGTRLTVL.

The chain combines TRBV6-6 with TRBJ1-5; TRBD1 aligns across 9 bases. The CDR3 sequence is 13 residues long. Trimming at V came to 7 bases and at J to 7 bases, leaving 5 bases not matched to a gene. CDR1 is MNHNY and CDR2 is SVGAGI in the germline V gene (reference sequence). CDR3 nucleotide sequence: TGTGCCAGCACGGGACAGGGTGTGCAGCCCCAGCATTTT. It encodes CASTGQGVQPQHF.

The chain combines TRBV2 with TRBJ2-3, with D possibly being TRBD1 or TRBD2 (5 bases each). Trimming shortened V by 4 bases and J by 2 bases, and 10 bases separated the two germline ends. CDR1 and CDR2 from the germline V gene are SNHLY and FYNNEI. The CDR3 covers 14 residues. The chain's CDR3 is CASSGGVVTDTQYF. The CDR3 coding sequence is TGTGCCAGCAGTGGAGGGGTGGTCACAGATACGCAGTATTTT. The whole variable domain, filled in from reference TRBV2 and TRBJ2-3, reads EPEVTQTPSHQVTQMGQEVILRCVPISNHLYFYWYRQILGQKVEFLVSFYNNEISEKSEIFDDQFSVERPDGSNFTLKIRSTKLEDSAMYFCASSGGVVTDTQYFGPGTRLTVL.

This clonotype was observed many times. CDR3 in amino acids: CASSYTSVPDNEQFF. The DNA for the CDR3 is TGTGCCAGCAGTTATACTAGCGTACCTGACAATGAGCAGTTCTTC. The chain carries TRBV12-3 or TRBV12-4 and TRBJ2-1, with 7 bases fitting TRBD2. V was pared by 4 bases and J by 5 bases, with 8 bases of the junction left unmatched. This CDR3 contains 15 residues.

This clonotype was seen ten or more times. The rearrangement links TRBV5-1 to TRBJ1-5; weak D call: TRBD1 (6 bases). The length of the CDR3 is 18 residues. V lost 0 bases and J 3 bases, leaving 19 bases between the germline ends. Germline V gives CDR1 SGHRS, CDR2 YFSETQ. The CDR3 coding sequence is TGCGCCAGCAGCTTGGGAACTGGGGGGCCGGCGTACAATCAGCCCCAGCATTTT. It specifies CASSLGTGGPAYNQPQHF. Complete variable domain (other parts from reference TRBV5-1 and TRBJ1-5): KAGVTQTPRYLIKTRGQQVTLSCSPISGHRSVSWYQQTPGQGLQFLFEYFSETQRNKGNFPGRFSGRQFSNSRSEMNVSTLELGDSALYLCASSLGTGGPAYNQPQHFGDGTRLSIL.

This clonotype was counted at least ten times. The chain employs TRBV30 and TRBJ2-5; 8 bases match TRBD1. There are 12 residues in the CDR3. CDR1 is GTSNPN, CDR2 SVGIG, per germline (reference sequence). Trimming removed 5 bases from V and 5 bases from J; junction bases left unmatched: 4. The CDR3, as DNA: TGTGCCTGGGGACAGGGTGGGGAGACCCAGTACTTC. Its translation is CAWGQGGETQYF.

As regards this clonotype: Since a much larger clone is just one base distant, this may be a read error. This sequence joins TRBV20-1 and TRBJ2-5; possibly TRBD2 for D (6 bases). CDR1 DFQATT and CDR2 SNEGSKA come from the germline V gene (reference sequence). The CDR3 runs 17 residues. The CDR3 DNA reads TGCGGTGCTAGAGGTTTGCTTAGCGGCGCGGGGCAAGAGACCCAGTACTTC. Translated, it gives CGARGLLSGAGQETQYF.

Many counts were recorded for this clonotype. This chain joins TRBV20-1 and TRBJ1-5; possible D gene TRBD1, 5 bases. Germline lookup yields CDR1 DFQATT and CDR2 SNEGSKA (reference sequence). Trimming pared 1 base from V and 7 bases from J, leaving 11 bases between. The CDR3 covers 13 residues. In DNA, the CDR3 is TGCAGTGCTAGAGTAACAGGTGAACAGCCCCAGCATTTT. The encoded protein is CSARVTGEQPQHF.

This clonotype was counted at least ten times. V gene TRBV20-1 combines with J gene TRBJ1-4; 7 bases line up with TRBD1. The CDR3 contains 14 residues. The V gene end was trimmed by 5 bases and the J gene end by 3 bases; junction bases not matched to a gene: 6. The germline V gene has CDR1 DFQATT and CDR2 SNEGSKA (reference sequence). Written as DNA, the CDR3 is TGCAGTGCTGCAGGGGGTCAGGCTAATGAAAAACTGTTTTTT. Translated, it gives CSAAGGQANEKLFF.

This CDR3 reads CASSAPTGGETQYF. CDR3 nucleotides: TGTGCCAGCAGCGCTCCAACAGGGGGTGAGACCCAGTACTTC. The chain combines TRBV9 with TRBJ2-5, with 8 bases lining up with TRBD1. This CDR3 has 14 amino acids. From germline, CDR1 is SGDLS and CDR2 YYNGEE. With V trimmed by 3 bases and J by 5 bases, 6 bases remained unmatched.

J is TRBJ2-3 and V is TRBV19; TRBD2 matches 11 bases. With 5 bases clipped from V and 0 bases from J, the junction kept 4 bases outside the gene matches. The CDR3 covers 16 residues. Germline values: CDR1 LNHDA, CDR2 SQIVND (reference sequence). The CDR3 DNA sequence: TGTGCCAGTAGTTGGCTAGCGGGAGGTAGCACAGATACGCAGTATTTT. It specifies CASSWLAGGSTDTQYF. The whole variable domain, remainder taken from reference TRBV19 and TRBJ2-3, is DGGITQSPKYLFRKEGQNVTLSCEQNLNHDAMYWYRQDPGQGLRLIYYSQIVNDFQKGDIAEGYSVSREKKESFPLTVTSAQKNPTAFYLCASSWLAGGSTDTQYFGPGTRLTVL.

The chain employs TRBV7-9 and TRBJ1-2, with no clear D. Per germline, CDR1 SEHNR and CDR2 FQNEAQ (reference sequence). V lost 1 base and J lost 2, with 5 bases in between. The length of the CDR3 is 13 residues. The CDR3 is CASSLEINYGYTF. CDR3 nucleotide sequence: TGTGCCAGCAGCTTAGAAATCAACTATGGCTACACCTTC.

The chain is built from TRBV3-1 and TRBJ2-1; the match to TRBD1 covers 9 bases. After removal of 3 bases from V and 10 bases from J, the junction contained 7 bases not matched to a gene. This CDR3 has 14 amino acids. Germline assignment: CDR1 LGHDT and CDR2 YNNKEL (reference sequence). The CDR3 sequence: CASSHTGTGMEQFF. The CDR3 DNA is TGTGCCAGCAGCCACACTGGGACAGGGATGGAGCAGTTCTTC.

This clonotype was counted only a few times. CDR3 amino acids: CATSDPSGSFDHEQFF. The CDR3 nucleotides read TGTGCCACCAGTGACCCTAGCGGCAGTTTCGACCATGAGCAGTTCTTC. V is TRBV24-1 and J is TRBJ2-1; TRBD2 aligns across 7 bases. The CDR3 totals 16 residues. With V trimmed by 4 bases and J by 8 bases, 13 bases remained unmatched. Germline assignment: CDR1 KGHDR and CDR2 SFDVKD.

This clonotype appeared a few times. V gene TRBV2 combines with J gene TRBJ1-5; D remains ambiguous. From germline, CDR1 is SNHLY and CDR2 FYNNEI. The CDR3 length is 15 residues. The V end was cut by 6 bases, the J end by 1 base, with 13 bases between. The CDR3, as DNA: TGTGCCAGCAGCCCTACCGACCGGAGCAATCAGCCCCAGCATTTT. Amino acid sequence: CASSPTDRSNQPQHF.

This clonotype was counted a few times. The J gene is TRBJ2-3, the V gene TRBV9; D call uncertain. The length of the CDR3 is 13 residues. Trimming cost V 1 base and J 2 bases, with 5 bases left between them. CDR1 is SGDLS, CDR2 YYNGEE, per germline. CDR3 sequence reads: CASSVYLTDTQYF. CDR3 DNA: TGTGCCAGCAGCGTATACCTCACAGATACGCAGTATTTT. The variable domain in full, with the rest retrieved from reference TRBV9 and TRBJ2-3, is DSGVTQTPKHLITATGQRVTLRCSPRSGDLSVYWYQQSLDQGLQFLIQYYNGEERAKGNILERFSAQQFPDLHSELNLSSLELGDSALYFCASSVYLTDTQYFGPGTRLTVL.